Below, 3 T cell receptor beta chains from the same sample are listed, as sequenced in a study of OX40 agonist ivuxolimab in advanced cancers. Preparation of the library involved the immunoSEQ multiplex PCR assay. TCRdb retrieved this table from immuneACCESS and kept in-frame rearrangements only. Not all clones are present; in checked studies, unresolved V genes account for under half, and no reason is known for the remainder. The sample table holds 8,500 to 14,000 clones, of which 70% to 85% were seen once. The biggest ten clones account for under 11% of the sample. The specimen comprised CD4+ or CD8+ T cells sorted from blood, sampled in a trial of the OX40 agonist ivuxolimab. Source of these receptors: an adult with an advanced solid tumor such as melanoma, head and neck, liver or kidney cancer.

This chain connects TRBV4-1 to TRBJ2-7, with D maybe TRBD2 (6 bases). Per the germline V gene, CDR1 is MGHRA and CDR2 is YSYEKL. Between the trimmed V and J ends, which lost 3 bases and 2 bases, there was a span of 11 bases. This CDR3 has 14 residues. The CDR3 reads CASSQMTSPYEQYF. The CDR3 coding sequence is TGCGCCAGCAGCCAGATGACTAGTCCCTACGAGCAGTACTTC.

In this sample, this clone is medium-sized. The V call is TRBV7-9, the J call TRBJ1-2; tentatively, D is TRBD1 (6 bases). Germline V CDR1 and CDR2: SEHNR, FQNEAQ (reference sequence). With 4 bases removed from V and 10 bases from J, the gap between germline ends came to 16 bases. This CDR3 comprises 13 residues. The CDR3 loop reads CASSSGTPNDYTF. As DNA, the CDR3 is TGTGCCAGCAGCTCCGGGACACCTAATGACTACACCTTC.

CDR3 coding DNA: TGCAGCGTTGAGGAGGACGACTACAATGAGCAGTTCTTC. Its translation: CSVEEDDYNEQFF. The rearrangement joins TRBV29-1 to TRBJ2-1, with D possibly TRBD2 on 5 matching bases. Per the germline V gene, CDR1 is SQVTM and CDR2 is ANQGSEA. Trimming took 3 bases from V and 3 from J, leaving 9 bases between them. This CDR3 contains 13 residues.